Shown below are 28 T cell receptor beta chains from a single sample sequenced in a study of PD-1 blockade in classical Hodgkin lymphoma. The table came from immunoSEQ multiplex PCR; TCRdb's copy has only in-frame clones and leaves some out. This table has roughly 45,000 clones, approximately 79% appearing once. With no exception, relapse followed autologous stem cell transplantation in all patients, and brentuximab vedotin exposure varied. Here the sequenced sample was peripheral blood mononuclear cells (PBMCs), taken before the second cycle of nivolumab. Source of these receptors: a human donor with classical Hodgkin lymphoma.

The chain recombines TRBV19 with TRBJ1-5, with 8 nucleotides matching TRBD1. CDR1 is LNHDA and CDR2 is SQIVND in the germline V gene (reference sequence). The V and J ends lost 5 bases and 2 bases, in that order; junction bases with no gene match: 5. The CDR3 has 15 residues. The CDR3 nucleotides read TGTGCCAGTAGTGAACAGGGGGACGGCAATCAGCCCCAGCATTTT. The encoded protein is CASSEQGDGNQPQHF.

The chain couples TRBV7-3 to TRBJ1-1; weak D call: TRBD1 (6 bases). V gave up 2 bases and J gave up 1 base, with 14 bases separating them. CDR3 size: 16 residues. The germline V gene encodes CDR1 SGHTA and CDR2 FQGTGA. CDR3 nucleotides: TGTGCCAGCAGCTTAGCCCGGGGAGGGGGGAACACTGAAGCTTTCTTT. This gives the protein CASSLARGGGNTEAFF.

This chain links TRBV2 with TRBJ1-3; D is unclear. Per germline, CDR1 SNHLY and CDR2 FYNNEI. The germline V and J ends were trimmed by 3 bases and 4 bases, with 13 bases remaining between them. This CDR3 comprises 15 residues. The CDR3 DNA reads TGTGCCAGCAGTGATCGGACTTATCAAGGAAACACCATATATTTT. Translation: CASSDRTYQGNTIYF.

This clone was picked up one time. The rearrangement uses TRBV7-2 and TRBJ1-1, with D possibly being TRBD1 (5 bases). The length of the CDR3 is 14 residues. The ends were cut back, 3 bases at V and 4 bases at J, with 12 bases in the middle. In germline, CDR1 is SGHTA, CDR2 FQGNSA. The CDR3 DNA is TGTGCCAGCAGCTTTATAGGGGCGGTCACTGAAGCTTTCTTT. Amino acid sequence: CASSFIGAVTEAFF.

This clone was seen only a few times. The chain employs TRBV29-1 and TRBJ2-7; tentatively, D is TRBD1 or TRBD2 (5 bases each). Trimming left V 0 bases short and J 12 bases short, with 15 bases between. Looked up from germline, CDR1 is SQVTM and CDR2 is ANQGSEA. The CDR3 has 12 residues. The CDR3 here is CSVEDVTGQSYF. The CDR3 DNA is TGCAGCGTTGAAGATGTTACGGGGCAATCGTACTTC.

J is TRBJ2-3 and V is TRBV6-4; D is uncertain. The CDR3 loop spans 15 amino acids. Trimming removed 3 bases at V and 2 bases at J, with 12 bases between. Germline V gene lookup returns CDR1 MRHNA and CDR2 SNTAGT. CDR3 sequence (DNA): TGTGCCAGCAGTGAAAGGCCGTCACTCACAGATACGCAGTATTTT. This codes for CASSERPSLTDTQYF.

This chain links TRBV6-1 with TRBJ1-3, with 7 bases that match TRBD1. The CDR3 runs to 18 residues. Germline CDR1 and CDR2: MNHNS and SASEGT. V gave up 4 bases and J gave up 1 base; unmatched junction bases: 13. The CDR3 nucleotides read TGTGCCAGCAGTGGTTACAGGGGCCGCGATGGTTCTGGAAACACCATATATTTT. Protein: CASSGYRGRDGSGNTIYF.

The chain has TRBV27 and TRBJ2-5; D uncertain. The DNA end lines up better with TRBJ2-7; the J call may be wrong. CDR1 is MNHEY and CDR2 is SMNVEV in the germline V gene (reference sequence). The CDR3 contains 13 residues. Here the CDR3 DNA reads TGTGCCAGCAGTTCAGGTCCCCTCTACGAGCAGTACTTC. It yields the protein CASSSGPLYEQYF.

Relative to its sample, this clone is medium-sized. This CDR3 reads CATSRDPLNTEAFF. The CDR3 nucleotides read TGTGCCACCAGCAGAGATCCGTTGAACACTGAAGCTTTCTTT. The V call is TRBV15, the J call TRBJ1-1; D is ambiguous. Trimming removed 0 bases at V and 0 bases at J, with 5 bases between. Germline V gives CDR1 LNHNV, CDR2 YYDKDF (reference sequence). CDR3 length: 14 amino acids.

The chain recombines TRBV18 with TRBJ1-5, with D tentatively TRBD1 (6 bases). The V gene's germline CDR1 is KGHSH and CDR2 LQKENI. V was shortened by 6 bases and J by 2 bases, with 17 bases between the two germline ends. The CDR3 runs 16 residues. The CDR3 sequence is CASSPSTGIGNQPQHF. The CDR3 DNA reads as TGTGCCAGCTCCCCCTCGACAGGAATCGGCAATCAGCCCCAGCATTTT.

The chain uses TRBV7-8 and TRBJ2-1; D possibly uses TRBD1 or TRBD2 (7 bases each). Trimming stripped 6 bases from V and 3 bases from J, with 15 bases between. The length of the CDR3 is 15 residues. The germline CDR1 and CDR2 sequences are SGHVS and FQNEAQ. The CDR3 nucleotides read TGTGCCAGCAGGCCACAGGGGAGGGGCTACAATGAGCAGTTCTTC. This sequence encodes CASRPQGRGYNEQFF.

V and J are TRBV28 and TRBJ2-2; a weak D match, TRBD2 (5 bases). The length of the CDR3 is 12 residues. Trimming shortened V by 6 bases and J by 7 bases, and 9 bases separated the two germline ends. Germline lookup yields CDR1 MDHEN and CDR2 SYDVKM. The CDR3 DNA sequence: TGTGCCAGCAGATCGGGGATCGGGGAGCTGTTTTTT. Amino acids: CASRSGIGELFF.

The chain carries TRBV25-1 and TRBJ2-3, with 11 bases matching TRBD1. Germline V gives CDR1 MGHDK, CDR2 SYGVNS. This CDR3 contains 16 residues. With V trimmed by 4 bases and J by 5 bases, 8 bases remained unmatched. CDR3 region: CASSARGQGGQDTQYF. The CDR3 nucleotides read TGTGCCAGCAGTGCAAGGGGACAGGGGGGCCAAGATACGCAGTATTTT.

This clone showed up just once. The chain joins TRBV28 to TRBJ2-1; TRBD1 agrees at 10 bases. Trimming at V came to 4 bases and at J to 9 bases, leaving 9 bases not matched to a gene. CDR1 and CDR2 (germline): MDHEN, SYDVKM. The CDR3 is 15 amino acids. The CDR3 bases are TGTGCCAGCAGTTCCCCCGGGACAGGGGAGGGTGAGCAGTTCTTC. Its translation is CASSSPGTGEGEQFF.

This clone was counted between two and nine times. This rearrangement joins TRBV4-2 to TRBJ2-1; 8 nucleotides match TRBD2. V trimming: 0 bases; J trimming: 3 bases; junction bases outside the gene matches: 7. Germline V gene lookup returns CDR1 LGHNA and CDR2 YNFKEQ. This CDR3 has 17 residues. The CDR3 nucleotides are TGTGCCAGCAGCCAAGAGAGAAGCGGGAGATACTACAATGAGCAGTTCTTC. Protein: CASSQERSGRYYNEQFF.

This clone is a singleton in its sample. The rearrangement links TRBV7-9 to TRBJ2-2, with TRBD1 as a possible D gene (5 bases). The CDR3 sequence is 13 residues long. Trimming shortened V by 9 bases and J by 1 base, and 9 bases separated the two germline ends. Germline CDR1 SEHNR, CDR2 FQNEAQ (reference sequence). CDR3 coding DNA: TGTGCCAGGAAACAGGTGAACACCGGGGAGCTGTTTTTT. Amino acid sequence: CARKQVNTGELFF.

The V call is TRBV19, the J call TRBJ1-5, with D perhaps matching TRBD1 (5 bases). CDR3 length: 16 residues. Deletions cut 1 base from V and 0 bases from J, with 10 bases between. From germline, CDR1 is LNHDA and CDR2 SQIVND (reference sequence). For the CDR3, the DNA is TGTGCCAGTAGTATAGCCCCAGGGATTAGCAATCAGCCCCAGCATTTT. Translating it yields CASSIAPGISNQPQHF.

This clone was detected a few times. The chain links TRBV9 to TRBJ2-1, with 11 bases identical to TRBD2. The germline V gene has CDR1 SGDLS and CDR2 YYNGEE. The CDR3 is made up of 17 amino acids. Losses at the gene ends were 4 bases for V and 4 bases for J; bases not matched to a gene: 10. The CDR3 bases are TGTGCCAGCAGCACCCGTACGGGACTAGCGGCATACAATGAGCAGTTCTTC. Amino acid sequence: CASSTRTGLAAYNEQFF.

The chain carries TRBV7-3 and TRBJ2-2; 13 bases match TRBD2. Germline V CDR1 and CDR2: SGHTA, FQGTGA. CDR3 length equals 18 residues. The V and J ends lost 8 bases and 0 bases, in that order; junction bases with no gene match: 9. The CDR3 DNA follows: TGTGCCAGCCACCGAGCGACTAGCGGGAGGTCGAACACCGGGGAGCTGTTTTTT. This encodes CASHRATSGRSNTGELFF. The whole variable domain, remainder taken from reference TRBV7-3 and TRBJ2-2, is GAGVSQTPSNKVTEKGKYVELRCDPISGHTALYWYRQSLGQGPEFLIYFQGTGAADDSGLPNDRFFAVRPEGSVSTLKIQRTERGDSAVYLCASHRATSGRSNTGELFFGEGSRLTVL.

The V and J genes are TRBV7-6 and TRBJ2-7; D is undetermined. The V gene's germline CDR1 is SGHVS and CDR2 FNYEAQ. The V gene lost 5 bases and the J gene lost 8 bases, with 10 bases spanning the gap. The CDR3 is 11 amino acids. The CDR3 reads CASSATEQQYF. Written as DNA, the CDR3 is TGTGCCAGCAGCGCGACTGAGCAGCAGTACTTC.

This sequence joins TRBV19 and TRBJ1-2; the D gene is possibly TRBD1 (5 bases). The CDR3 has 11 amino acids. Germline lookup yields CDR1 LNHDA and CDR2 SQIVND (reference sequence). The V gene lost 9 bases and the J gene lost 5 bases, with 10 bases spanning the gap. CDR3 region: CASVEGYGYTF. The CDR3 coding sequence is TGTGCCAGCGTGGAGGGGTATGGCTACACCTTC.

The chain combines TRBV9 with TRBJ2-7, with 8 bases fitting TRBD1. This CDR3 has 13 residues. The V and J ends lost 4 bases and 5 bases, in that order; junction bases with no gene match: 5. Germline values: CDR1 SGDLS, CDR2 YYNGEE. Here the CDR3 DNA reads TGTGCCAGCAGCCTTTGGACAGGGAACGAGCAGTACTTC. This sequence encodes CASSLWTGNEQYF. The full variable domain, rest sourced from reference TRBV9 and TRBJ2-7, is DSGVTQTPKHLITATGQRVTLRCSPRSGDLSVYWYQQSLDQGLQFLIQYYNGEERAKGNILERFSAQQFPDLHSELNLSSLELGDSALYFCASSLWTGNEQYFGPGTRLTVT.

The gene calls are TRBV29-1 and TRBJ2-7, with D tentatively TRBD1 or TRBD2 (6 bases each). Looked up from germline, CDR1 is SQVTM and CDR2 is ANQGSEA. The CDR3 loop spans 15 amino acids. Trimming shortened V by 0 bases and J by 4 bases, and 16 bases separated the two germline ends. DNA of the CDR3: TGCAGCGTTGAAGATCCTACGGGGGCGGAATACGAGCAGTACTTC. This translates into CSVEDPTGAEYEQYF.

This clone came up once. The rearrangement uses TRBV14 and TRBJ2-7; D possibly corresponds to TRBD1 (6 bases). The CDR3 runs 16 residues. In germline, CDR1 is SGHDN, CDR2 FVKESK. Trimming removed 1 base from V and 3 bases from J, with 16 bases in between. The CDR3 DNA follows: TGTGCCAGCAGCCAAGGCCCGGACAGCAACTTCTACGAGCAGTACTTC. Protein sequence: CASSQGPDSNFYEQYF.

V gene TRBV7-2 combines with J gene TRBJ1-5; possibly TRBD1 for D (5 bases). V lost 9 bases to trimming and J lost 3 bases, with 12 bases between them. The CDR3 extends over 13 amino acids. Germline lookup yields CDR1 SGHTA and CDR2 FQGNSA. CDR3 amino acids: CARRDGNNQPQHF. CDR3 nucleotide sequence: TGTGCCAGGCGGGACGGAAACAATCAGCCCCAGCATTTT.

The rearrangement links TRBV9 to TRBJ1-1, with D maybe TRBD1 (5 bases). V was shortened by 4 bases and J by 10 bases, with 14 bases between the two germline ends. The CDR3 totals 12 residues. Germline V gives CDR1 SGDLS, CDR2 YYNGEE. The CDR3 reads CASSPPTDTAFF. The CDR3 DNA follows: TGTGCCAGCAGCCCTCCTACGGACACAGCTTTCTTT.

V gene TRBV5-1 combines with J gene TRBJ2-5, with D maybe TRBD2 (5 bases). The CDR3 has 14 residues. The ends were cut back, 0 bases at V and 5 bases at J, with 11 bases in the middle. CDR1 is SGHRS, CDR2 YFSETQ, per germline. CDR3 residues: CASSLGLPGETQYF. In DNA form, the CDR3 reads TGCGCCAGCAGCTTGGGACTACCCGGGGAGACCCAGTACTTC.

The rearrangement joins TRBV9 to TRBJ1-1; D gene uncertain. V was clipped by 4 bases and J by 4 bases, with 14 bases between them. This CDR3 comprises 14 residues. CDR1 and CDR2 (germline): SGDLS, YYNGEE. CDR3 region: CASSSSGGLTEAFF. The DNA of the CDR3 is TGTGCCAGCAGCTCCTCCGGTGGGCTCACTGAAGCTTTCTTT.